The next 26 T cell receptor beta chains were all read from a single sample in a study of blood T cell repertoires in COVID-19. Sequenced by immunoSEQ multiplex PCR; TCRdb stores in-frame clones only, minus some. The sample contains fewer than 250,000 clones, roughly nine tenths of which appear only once. The sequenced sample consisted of PBMCs or T cells enriched from blood (not recorded which). The receptor source for this set is a woman between 18 and 29 years old who had recovered from COVID-19.

This chain connects TRBV6-5 to TRBJ1-5, with 9 bases lining up with TRBD1. The CDR3 extends over 15 amino acids. CDR1 is MNHEY and CDR2 is SVGAGI in the germline V gene. The trim removed 0 bases at V and 5 bases at J, leaving 2 bases unmatched. The CDR3 nucleotides read TGTGCCAGCAGTTACTCGGACAGGGGCGATCAGCCCCAGCATTTT. Its translation is CASSYSDRGDQPQHF.

The chain carries TRBV24-1 and TRBJ1-3; no definite D call. Germline assignment: CDR1 KGHDR and CDR2 SFDVKD. The CDR3 covers 13 residues. The germline V and J ends were trimmed by 5 bases and 0 bases, with 4 bases remaining between them. CDR3: CATSGSSGNTIYF. The CDR3 DNA reads TGTGCCACCAGTGGGAGCTCTGGAAACACCATATATTTT.

The rearrangement links TRBV5-1 to TRBJ2-1, with 9 bases identical to TRBD2. J gave up 1 base and V 0 bases, and 2 bases lay outside the gene matches. There are 16 residues in the CDR3. Germline loops: CDR1 SGHRS, CDR2 YFSETQ. CDR3 sequence: CASSLVGLASYNEQFF. Written as DNA, the CDR3 is TGCGCCAGCAGCTTGGTCGGACTAGCGTCCTACAATGAGCAGTTCTTC.

The chain employs TRBV11-2 and TRBJ2-5; a weak D match, TRBD1 (5 bases). V gave up 4 bases and J gave up 5 bases, with 11 bases separating them. Germline V gene data show CDR1 as SGHAT and CDR2 as FQNNGV. The CDR3 has 13 residues. The CDR3 sequence: CASSSGYKETQYF. DNA for the CDR3: TGTGCCAGCAGCTCAGGGTATAAGGAGACCCAGTACTTC.

The chain employs TRBV5-6 and TRBJ1-4, with D uncertain. Germline loops: CDR1 SGHDT, CDR2 YYEEEE. The V end lost 0 bases, the J end lost 4 bases, and 7 bases lay between the germline ends. CDR3 size: 14 residues. Here the CDR3 reads CASSLVGDNEKLFF. CDR3 in DNA: TGTGCCAGCAGCTTGGTGGGAGATAATGAAAAACTGTTTTTT.

This rearrangement joins TRBV19 to TRBJ1-5; the D is unclear. V was trimmed by 10 bases and J by 2 bases, leaving 9 bases between them. Germline V gene data show CDR1 as LNHDA and CDR2 as SQIVND (reference sequence). This CDR3 has 12 residues. CDR3 in DNA: TGTGCCACCCTAGGCGGCAATCAGCCCCAGCATTTT. Translating it yields CATLGGNQPQHF.

This chain connects TRBV3-1 (or the pseudogene TRBV3-2) to TRBJ1-6, with D unresolved. The CDR3 has 17 residues. Trimming cost V 2 bases and J 0 bases, with 11 bases left between them. The germline gives CDR1 LGHDT, CDR2 YNNKEL (reference sequence). The CDR3 DNA reads as TGTGCCAGCAGCCAATCTGAGTATGGCTCCTATAATTCACCCCTCCACTTT. The encoded protein is CASSQSEYGSYNSPLHF.

V usage is TRBV28 and J usage is TRBJ2-1; D is uncertain. The CDR3 loop spans 14 amino acids. Germline loops: CDR1 MDHEN, CDR2 SYDVKM. The V and J ends lost 3 bases and 2 bases respectively, with 8 bases between them. CDR3 region: CASSFGFPYNEQFF. CDR3 in DNA: TGTGCCAGCAGTTTCGGGTTTCCCTACAATGAGCAGTTCTTC. Full variable domain (rest looked up from reference TRBV28 and TRBJ2-1): DVKVTQSSRYLVKRTGEKVFLECVQDMDHENMFWYRQDPGLGLRLIYFSYDVKMKEKGDIPEGYSVSREKKERFSLILESASTNQTSMYLCASSFGFPYNEQFFGPGTRLTVL.

The chain employs TRBV13 and TRBJ1-5, with 8 bases lining up with TRBD1. Trimming at V came to 4 bases and at J to 6 bases, leaving 5 bases not matched to a gene. The germline V gene encodes CDR1 PRHDT and CDR2 FYEKMQ (reference sequence). The CDR3 loop spans 14 amino acids. The CDR3 loop is CASSSGTGVQPQHF. For the CDR3, the DNA is TGTGCCAGCAGCTCCGGGACAGGAGTTCAGCCCCAGCATTTT.

The chain recombines TRBV4-1 with TRBJ1-3, with D unclear. V gave up 0 bases and J gave up 1 base, with 7 bases separating them. Germline V CDR1 and CDR2: MGHRA, YSYEKL. The CDR3 sequence is 15 residues long. CDR3 sequence (DNA): TGCGCCAGCAGCCAAGATAACGGGTCTGGAAACACCATATATTTT. Encoded protein: CASSQDNGSGNTIYF.

The J gene is TRBJ2-1, the V gene TRBV24-1, with TRBD1 identical over 11 bases. The trim removed 3 bases at V and 8 bases at J, leaving 5 bases unmatched. The germline gives CDR1 KGHDR, CDR2 SFDVKD. The CDR3 loop spans 15 amino acids. CDR3 DNA sequence: TGTGCCACCAGTGATCCGGGGACAGGGGGTCATGAGCAGTTCTTC. The encoded protein is CATSDPGTGGHEQFF.

Comments on this clone: The junction departs from germline at one end; a sequencing error may be responsible. The CDR3: CASTLGASEAFF. Written as DNA, the CDR3 is TGTGCCAGCACCTTAGGAGCATCCGAAGCTTTCTTT. The chain links TRBV7-9 to TRBJ1-1; no reliable D call. CDR3 size: 12 residues. Germline values: CDR1 SEHNR, CDR2 FQNEAQ (reference sequence).

This clone was counted a single time. This chain joins TRBV6-5 and TRBJ2-1; perhaps TRBD1 as D (6 bases). The V gene's germline CDR1 is MNHEY and CDR2 SVGAGI. V lost 6 bases and J 7 bases, leaving 16 bases between the germline ends. The CDR3 is 14 amino acids. The CDR3 spells CASRFMDSPNEQFF. The CDR3 nucleotides are TGTGCCAGCAGATTCATGGACAGCCCAAATGAGCAGTTCTTC.

The chain links TRBV9 to TRBJ1-1; D might be TRBD1 (5 bases). Trimming left V 7 bases short and J 1 base short, with 14 bases between. This CDR3 has 14 amino acids. Germline CDR1 and CDR2: SGDLS and YYNGEE. The CDR3 DNA reads TGTGCCAGCGCGCAGGGTGTAGGGAACACTGAAGCTTTCTTT. It encodes CASAQGVGNTEAFF.

This clone was found once. The chain has TRBV6-4 and TRBJ2-1; tentatively, D is TRBD2 (6 bases). V was pared by 8 bases and J by 1 base, with 15 bases between. This CDR3 has 15 amino acids. Looked up from germline, CDR1 is MRHNA and CDR2 is SNTAGT. The CDR3 here is CASSAVAESYNEQFF. The DNA of the CDR3 is TGTGCCAGCTCGGCGGTAGCGGAGTCCTACAATGAGCAGTTCTTC.

Only one count was recorded for this clone. The V and J genes are TRBV28 and TRBJ1-4, with no clear D. Germline V gives CDR1 MDHEN, CDR2 SYDVKM. Trimming took 8 bases from V and 0 from J, leaving 13 bases between them. The CDR3 has 15 residues. The CDR3 protein is CASGPGWATNEKLFF. The DNA for the CDR3 is TGTGCCAGCGGTCCGGGTTGGGCAACTAATGAAAAACTGTTTTTT.

The genes are TRBV6-6 and TRBJ2-5; possible D gene TRBD1, 6 bases. Germline V gives CDR1 MNHNY, CDR2 SVGAGI (reference sequence). Trimming took off 5 bases at V and 4 bases at J, with 17 bases between the two ends. The CDR3 loop spans 15 amino acids. The CDR3 protein is CASSAPRTVGETQYF. The CDR3 nucleotides read TGTGCCAGCAGTGCTCCTCGGACAGTAGGAGAGACCCAGTACTTC.

The genes are TRBV24-1 and TRBJ2-4, with 7 bases lining up with TRBD1. Germline V lookup: CDR1 KGHDR, CDR2 SFDVKD. Unmatched junction bases numbered 13, after V lost 3 bases and J lost 6 bases. The CDR3 is 17 residues long. The CDR3 region is CATSDRHDSGDRNIQYF. The CDR3 DNA is TGTGCCACCAGTGATCGTCACGACTCCGGGGACAGAAACATTCAGTACTTC.

The gene calls are TRBV2 and TRBJ1-1; no clear D. V dropped 6 bases and J dropped 0 bases, with 11 bases sitting between them. The CDR3 sequence is 14 residues long. Germline V gives CDR1 SNHLY, CDR2 FYNNEI. The DNA of the CDR3 is TGTGCCAGCAGAGTGGACGGGATGAACACTGAAGCTTTCTTT. It encodes CASRVDGMNTEAFF.

The chain uses TRBV28 and TRBJ1-2; D is possibly TRBD1 (6 bases). V was pared by 6 bases and J by 7 bases, with 12 bases between. CDR3 length: 12 residues. CDR1 is MDHEN and CDR2 is SYDVKM in the germline V gene. CDR3 bases: TGTGCCAGCAGGGACAGTAAGCGTGGCTACACCTTC. Amino acids: CASRDSKRGYTF.

This sequence joins TRBV28 and TRBJ2-7, with D possibly being TRBD1 (5 bases). There are 15 residues in the CDR3. CDR1 is MDHEN, CDR2 SYDVKM, per germline. V was clipped by 3 bases and J by 1 base, with 13 bases between them. In DNA form, the CDR3 reads TGTGCCAGCAGTTTTTTAAATACAGGTTCCTACGAGCAGTACTTC. Protein sequence: CASSFLNTGSYEQYF.

This clone has more than one count but fewer than ten. The chain combines TRBV4-1 with TRBJ1-2; 7 bases fit TRBD1. V lost 2 bases, J lost 5 bases, and 8 bases stayed unmatched. Per germline, CDR1 MGHRA and CDR2 YSYEKL. The CDR3 contains 15 residues. The CDR3 DNA is TGCGCCAGCAGCCAATCTCCTTCGGGACAGTATGGCTACACCTTC. It specifies CASSQSPSGQYGYTF.

The V and J genes are TRBV20-1 and TRBJ2-5, with no clear D. Germline V gene sequence: CDR1 DFQATT, CDR2 SNEGSKA (reference sequence). The CDR3 length is 10 residues. With 8 bases removed from V and 0 bases from J, the gap between germline ends came to 4 bases. For the CDR3, the DNA is TGCAGTCCTTACCAAGAGACCCAGTACTTC. The encoded protein is CSPYQETQYF.

V gene TRBV27 combines with J gene TRBJ1-3; D perhaps matches TRBD1 (6 bases). Per the germline V gene, CDR1 is MNHEY and CDR2 is SMNVEV (reference sequence). The CDR3 runs 13 residues. V lost 6 bases, J lost 5 bases, and 11 bases lay in between. The CDR3 DNA reads as TGTGCCAGCAGACAGGGTGATCGAAACACCATATATTTT. Protein sequence: CASRQGDRNTIYF.

V and J are TRBV5-4 and TRBJ2-1, with 9 bases that match TRBD1. The V gene end was trimmed by 3 bases and the J gene end by 8 bases; junction bases not matched to a gene: 12. This CDR3 is 16 amino acids long. CDR1 is SGHNT, CDR2 YYREEE, per germline (reference sequence). CDR3 coding DNA: TGTGCCAGCAGCTCGGCCCCGGGACAGGGAGGCGATGAGCAGTTCTTC. This encodes CASSSAPGQGGDEQFF.

The CDR3 sequence: CASSPDRGNNSPLHF. CDR3 coding DNA: TGTGCCAGTAGTCCGGACAGGGGGAATAATTCACCCCTCCACTTT. This chain connects TRBV19 to TRBJ1-6; TRBD1 aligns across 10 bases. Germline V lookup: CDR1 LNHDA, CDR2 SQIVND (reference sequence). The CDR3 extends over 15 amino acids. The V gene end was trimmed by 5 bases and the J gene end by 5 bases; junction bases not matched to a gene: 3.